This T cell receptor (beta chain) was identified during a study of identical twins. Findings of the study overall: Those out-of-frame alpha sequences shared by twins showed an excess of low generation probability.

V was shortened by 0 bases and J by 2 bases, with 27 bases between the two germline ends. CDR3 length equals 21 residues. Germline V gene lookup returns CDR1 WNHNN and CDR2 SYGVQD (reference sequence). Comment on this clonotype: Its antigen is undetermined.

TCRdb used MiXCR to reprocess the 5' RACE reads, holding one entry per CDR3 protein. The sample has 1.5 million to 2 million distinct CDR3 sequences; about 31% are singletons. The sample was cord blood. This clonotype was sampled from a newborn girl in good health. The chain joins TRBV10-1 to TRBJ2-3; the D is unclear. Written as DNA, the CDR3 is TGCGCCAGCAGTGAGTCTTCGTATCCCCCGGGTTACCCCTTGACCACAGATACGCAGTATTTT. Encoded protein: CASSESSYPPGYPLTTDTQYF.